A selection of T cell receptor beta chains follows, all from one sample in a study of PD-L1 blockade in urothelial cancer. Produced via immunoSEQ multiplex PCR; TCRdb's table is partial and in-frame only. The sample records some 52,000 clones, approximately 80% being singletons. Sequenced here: PBMCs, sampled around atezolizumab (anti-PD-L1) treatment. These receptors all stem from a man between 65 and 85 years old with urothelial cancer. The CDR3 runs from the conserved cysteine through the conserved F or W.

v_call | cdr3_aa
TRBV18 | CASSHESKETQYF
TRBV6-6 | CASSAGTYGYTF
TRBV5-6 | CASSPGANYNEQFF
TRBV30 | CAWSVLGSTDTQYF
TRBV7-2 | CASSLGADQPQHF
TRBV27 | CASRPTGAASYEQYF
TRBV4-2 | CASSQEAGRLNYGYTF
TRBV27 | CASSLKFSIWALNTGELFF
TRBV5-4 | CASNHNRANTGELFF
TRBV7-9 | CASSKAEGYGYTF
TRBV18 | CASSLLGGRDEQYF
TRBV29-1 | CSVRDRGFDNEQFF
TRBV6-5 | CASRAWGTGEETQYF
TRBV7-3 | CASSSQGQSTDTQYF
TRBV4-2 | CASSHDRGSNQPQHF
TRBV28 | CASSSRLGYEQYF
TRBV9 | CASNHRDRGYTF
TRBV27 | CASSSRNSGTTSYNEQFF
TRBV6-5 | CASSGAGGPVEQYF
TRBV28 | CASSLGGVEAFF
TRBV7-9 | CASSPGQGETEAFF
TRBV7-3 | CASSFGRNTEAFF
TRBV2 | CASSRSGGNQPQHF
TRBV18 | CASSPQRVSYNEQFF
TRBV9 | CASSAGADRAAEQYF
TRBV19 | CASSNRGGGGEQYF
TRBV4-1 | CASSPGQLPRSNQPQHF
TRBV7-2 | CASSLVGTGTYEQYF
TRBV6-5 | CASTRDSYYGYTF
TRBV13 | CASSLGRDREYGYTF
TRBV5-8 | CASSLALEGYGYTF
TRBV19 | CASSPTGATGELFF
TRBV18 | CASSPPSRAYEQYF
TRBV19 | CASSTRGREGRTGELFF
TRBV2 | CASRSGGNGEQFF
TRBV11-3 | CASSWTSGRVTDTQYF
TRBV7-2 | CASSLMSGGASDTQYF
TRBV30 | CAWSSTGGTEAFF
TRBV4-3 | CASSQDLGTGQINEKLFF
TRBV7-6 | CASSDRTGGRETQYF
TRBV15 | CATSRDLGQGAARSGNTIYF
TRBV7-2 | CASSFSIAEQETQYF
TRBV4-1 | CASSQDSSWDRGYEQYF
TRBV10-3 | CAVGSSKGYEQYF
TRBV5-4 | CASSPDRGRSAFF
TRBV28 | CASSLPGTGVRTDTQYF
TRBV5-1 | CASSLAPSGVGEKLFF
TRBV4-1 | CASSPTGNTGELFF
TRBV28 | CASKASASYEQYF
TRBV2 | CASSETGGRTDTQYF
TRBV4-3 | CASSHSGANVLTF
TRBV11-2 | CASSLSFPDRGLTYEQYF
TRBV18 | CASSPTGYEGYTF
TRBV7-9 | CASSLRPGQGYGYTF
TRBV7-2 | CASSLPTALPGGYTF